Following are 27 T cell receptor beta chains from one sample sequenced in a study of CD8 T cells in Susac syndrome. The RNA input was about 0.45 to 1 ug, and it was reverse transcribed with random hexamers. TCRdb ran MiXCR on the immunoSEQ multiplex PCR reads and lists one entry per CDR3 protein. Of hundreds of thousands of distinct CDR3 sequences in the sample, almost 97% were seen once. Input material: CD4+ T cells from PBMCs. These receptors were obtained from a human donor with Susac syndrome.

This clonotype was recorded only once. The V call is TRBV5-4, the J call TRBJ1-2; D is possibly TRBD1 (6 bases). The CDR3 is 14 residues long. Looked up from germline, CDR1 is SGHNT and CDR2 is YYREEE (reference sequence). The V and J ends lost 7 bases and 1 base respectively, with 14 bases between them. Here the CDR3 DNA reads TGTGCCAGCGGCAGGACAGCCGATAACTATGGCTACACCTTC. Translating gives CASGRTADNYGYTF.

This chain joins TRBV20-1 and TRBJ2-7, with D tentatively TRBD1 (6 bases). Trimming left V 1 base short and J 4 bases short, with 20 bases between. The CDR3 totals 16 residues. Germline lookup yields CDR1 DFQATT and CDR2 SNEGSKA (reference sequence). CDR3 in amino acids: CSARVPTRGDRYEQYF. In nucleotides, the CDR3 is TGCAGTGCTAGAGTCCCAACTAGGGGTGACAGGTACGAGCAGTACTTC.

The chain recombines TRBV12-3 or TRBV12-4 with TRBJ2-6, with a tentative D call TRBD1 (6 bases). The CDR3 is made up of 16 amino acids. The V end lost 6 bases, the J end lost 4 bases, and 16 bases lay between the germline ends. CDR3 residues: CASRRTALGGANVLTF. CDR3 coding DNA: TGTGCCAGCAGGAGGACAGCCCTTGGGGGGGCCAACGTCCTGACTTTC.

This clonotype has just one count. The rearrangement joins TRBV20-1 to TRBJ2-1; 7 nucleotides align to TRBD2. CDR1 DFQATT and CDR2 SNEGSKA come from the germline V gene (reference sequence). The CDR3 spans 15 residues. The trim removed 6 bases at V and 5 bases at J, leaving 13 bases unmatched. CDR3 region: CSAPHWASGNNEQFF. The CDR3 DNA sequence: TGCAGTGCCCCCCACTGGGCTAGCGGAAACAATGAGCAGTTCTTC.

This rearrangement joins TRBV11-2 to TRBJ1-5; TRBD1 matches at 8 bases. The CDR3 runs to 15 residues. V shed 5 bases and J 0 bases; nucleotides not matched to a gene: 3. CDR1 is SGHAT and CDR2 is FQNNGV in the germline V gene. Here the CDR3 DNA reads TGTGCCAGCAGCCGGACAGGGCTTAGCAATCAGCCCCAGCATTTT. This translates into CASSRTGLSNQPQHF.

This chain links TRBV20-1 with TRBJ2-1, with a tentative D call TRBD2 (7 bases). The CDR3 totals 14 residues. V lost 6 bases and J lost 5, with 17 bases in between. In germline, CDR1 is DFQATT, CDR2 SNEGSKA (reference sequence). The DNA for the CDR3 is TGCAGTGCGCTTGCGGAGGGGGGGCACAATGAGCAGTTCTTC. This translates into CSALAEGGHNEQFF.

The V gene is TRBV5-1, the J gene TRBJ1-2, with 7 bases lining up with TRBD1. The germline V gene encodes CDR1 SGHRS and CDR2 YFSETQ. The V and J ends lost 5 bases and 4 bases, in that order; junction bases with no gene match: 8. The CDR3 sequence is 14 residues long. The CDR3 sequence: CASSLTGDGYGYTF. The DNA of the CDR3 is TGCGCCAGCAGTCTCACAGGGGATGGCTATGGCTACACCTTC.

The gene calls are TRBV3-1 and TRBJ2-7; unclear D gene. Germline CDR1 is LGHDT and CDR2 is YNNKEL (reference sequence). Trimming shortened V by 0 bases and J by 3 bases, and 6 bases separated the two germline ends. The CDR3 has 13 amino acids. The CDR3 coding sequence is TGTGCCAGCAGCCAAGACTTCCTCTACGAGCAGTACTTC. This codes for CASSQDFLYEQYF.

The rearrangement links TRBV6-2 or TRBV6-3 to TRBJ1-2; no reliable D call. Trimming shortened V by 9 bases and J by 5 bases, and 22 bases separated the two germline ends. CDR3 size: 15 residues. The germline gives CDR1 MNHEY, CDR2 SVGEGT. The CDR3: CASTGVFGRRYGYTF. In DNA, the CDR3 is TGTGCCAGTACTGGGGTCTTCGGGAGACGGTATGGCTACACCTTC.

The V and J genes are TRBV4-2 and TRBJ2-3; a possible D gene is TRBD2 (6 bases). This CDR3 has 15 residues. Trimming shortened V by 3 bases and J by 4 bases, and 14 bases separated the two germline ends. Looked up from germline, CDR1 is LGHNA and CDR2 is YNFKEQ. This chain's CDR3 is CASSQGGRTADTQYF. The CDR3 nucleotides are TGTGCCAGCAGCCAGGGAGGAAGAACCGCAGATACGCAGTATTTT.

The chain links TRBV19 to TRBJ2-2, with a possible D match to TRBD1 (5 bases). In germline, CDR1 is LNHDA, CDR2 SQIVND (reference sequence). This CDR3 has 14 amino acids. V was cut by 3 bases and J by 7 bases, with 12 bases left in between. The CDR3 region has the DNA TGTGCCAGTAGTATTGACAGCTCGAGCGGGGAGCTGTTTTTT. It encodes CASSIDSSSGELFF.

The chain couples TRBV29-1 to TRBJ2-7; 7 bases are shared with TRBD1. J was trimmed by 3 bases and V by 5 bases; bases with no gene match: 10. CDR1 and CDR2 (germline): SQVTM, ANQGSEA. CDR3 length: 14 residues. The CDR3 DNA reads TGCAGCGTTAGCCCTACTCAGGGGGACTACGAGCAGTACTTC. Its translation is CSVSPTQGDYEQYF.

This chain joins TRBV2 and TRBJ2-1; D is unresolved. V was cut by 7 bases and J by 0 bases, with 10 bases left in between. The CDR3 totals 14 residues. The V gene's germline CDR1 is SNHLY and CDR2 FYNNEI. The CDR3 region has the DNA TGTGCCAGCACCTCGGAGAGCTCCTACAATGAGCAGTTCTTC. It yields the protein CASTSESSYNEQFF.

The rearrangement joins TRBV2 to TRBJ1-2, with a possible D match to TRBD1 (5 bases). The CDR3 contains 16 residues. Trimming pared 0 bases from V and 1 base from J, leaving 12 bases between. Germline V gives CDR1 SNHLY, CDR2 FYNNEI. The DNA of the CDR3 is TGTGCCAGCAGTGAAGCAGGGCCAGGGAGTAACTATGGCTACACCTTC. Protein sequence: CASSEAGPGSNYGYTF.

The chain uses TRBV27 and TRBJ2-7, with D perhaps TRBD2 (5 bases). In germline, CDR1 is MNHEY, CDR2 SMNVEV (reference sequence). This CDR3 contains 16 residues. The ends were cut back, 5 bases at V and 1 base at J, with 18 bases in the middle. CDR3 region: CASSPSDSRRSYEQYF. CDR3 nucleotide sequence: TGTGCCAGCAGTCCGTCGGACTCCCGAAGGTCCTACGAGCAGTACTTC.

The CDR3 coding sequence is TGTGCCAGCTTATCGGGGTCATATGGCTACACCTTC. The encoded protein is CASLSGSYGYTF. The chain combines TRBV27 with TRBJ1-2; D uncertain. Germline loops: CDR1 MNHEY, CDR2 SMNVEV (reference sequence). The CDR3 is 12 residues long. V was cut by 8 bases and J by 5 bases, with 12 bases left in between.

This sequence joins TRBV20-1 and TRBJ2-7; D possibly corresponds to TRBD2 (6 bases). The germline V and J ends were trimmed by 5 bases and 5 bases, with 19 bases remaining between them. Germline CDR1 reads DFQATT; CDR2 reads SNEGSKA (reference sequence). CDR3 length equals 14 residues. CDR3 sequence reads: CSAHIGTLEDEQYF. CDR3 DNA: TGCAGTGCTCATATCGGGACTCTGGAGGACGAGCAGTACTTC.

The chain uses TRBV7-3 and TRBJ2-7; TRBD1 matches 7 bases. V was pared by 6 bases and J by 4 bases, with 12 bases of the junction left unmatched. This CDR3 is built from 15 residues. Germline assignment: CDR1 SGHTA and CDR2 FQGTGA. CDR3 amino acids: CASRLDRASKYEQYF. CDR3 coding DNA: TGTGCCAGCAGGCTTGACAGGGCGAGTAAGTACGAGCAGTACTTC. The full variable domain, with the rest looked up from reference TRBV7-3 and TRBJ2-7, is GAGVSQTPSNKVTEKGKYVELRCDPISGHTALYWYRQSLGQGPEFLIYFQGTGAADDSGLPNDRFFAVRPEGSVSTLKIQRTERGDSAVYLCASRLDRASKYEQYFGPGTRLTVT.

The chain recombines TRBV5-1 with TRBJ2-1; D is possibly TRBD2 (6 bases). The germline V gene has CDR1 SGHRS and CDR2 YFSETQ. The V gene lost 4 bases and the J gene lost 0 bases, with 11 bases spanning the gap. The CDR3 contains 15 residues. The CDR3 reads CASSVLGSSYNEQFF. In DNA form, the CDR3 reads TGCGCCAGCAGCGTCCTCGGGAGCTCCTACAATGAGCAGTTCTTC.

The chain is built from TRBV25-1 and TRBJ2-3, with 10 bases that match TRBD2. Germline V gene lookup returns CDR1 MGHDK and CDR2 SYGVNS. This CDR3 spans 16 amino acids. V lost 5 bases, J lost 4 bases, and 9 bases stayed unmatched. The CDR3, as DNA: TGTGCCAGCAGTAAGCAATTCGGACTAGCGGCAGATACGCAGTATTTT. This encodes CASSKQFGLAADTQYF.

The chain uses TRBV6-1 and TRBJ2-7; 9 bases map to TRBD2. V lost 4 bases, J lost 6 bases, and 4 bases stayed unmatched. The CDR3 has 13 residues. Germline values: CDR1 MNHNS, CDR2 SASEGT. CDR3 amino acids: CASSVAGVGEQYF. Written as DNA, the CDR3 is TGTGCCAGCAGTGTAGCGGGAGTGGGCGAGCAGTACTTC.

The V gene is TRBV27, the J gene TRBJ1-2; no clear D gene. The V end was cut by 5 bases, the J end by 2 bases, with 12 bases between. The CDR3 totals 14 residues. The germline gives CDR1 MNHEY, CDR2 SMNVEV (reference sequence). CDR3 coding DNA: TGTGCCAGCAGTCCATCGACAAGCAACTATGGCTACACCTTC. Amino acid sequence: CASSPSTSNYGYTF.

The CDR3 DNA is TGCGCCAGCACAGGACTAGCGGGGGCCGAGCAGTTCTTC. This codes for CASTGLAGAEQFF. The gene calls are TRBV10-2 and TRBJ2-1; the match to TRBD2 covers 13 bases. The junction had 4 bases not matched to a gene; V was cut back by 7 bases and J by 10 bases. This CDR3 contains 13 residues. Germline CDR1 WSHSY, CDR2 SAAADI.

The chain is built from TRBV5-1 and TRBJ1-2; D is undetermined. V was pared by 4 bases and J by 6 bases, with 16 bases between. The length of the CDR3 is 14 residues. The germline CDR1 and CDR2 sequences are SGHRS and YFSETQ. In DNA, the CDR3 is TGCGCCAGCAGCCGGGTTTTGGGATTCAATGGCTACACCTTC. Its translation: CASSRVLGFNGYTF. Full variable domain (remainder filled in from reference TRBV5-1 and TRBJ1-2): KAGVTQTPRYLIKTRGQQVTLSCSPISGHRSVSWYQQTPGQGLQFLFEYFSETQRNKGNFPGRFSGRQFSNSRSEMNVSTLELGDSALYLCASSRVLGFNGYTFGSGTRLTVV.

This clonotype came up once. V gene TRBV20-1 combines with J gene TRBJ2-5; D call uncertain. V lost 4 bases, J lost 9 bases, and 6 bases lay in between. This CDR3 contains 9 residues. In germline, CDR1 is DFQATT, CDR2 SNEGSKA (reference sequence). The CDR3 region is CSANKAQYF. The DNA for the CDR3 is TGCAGTGCTAATAAGGCCCAGTACTTC.

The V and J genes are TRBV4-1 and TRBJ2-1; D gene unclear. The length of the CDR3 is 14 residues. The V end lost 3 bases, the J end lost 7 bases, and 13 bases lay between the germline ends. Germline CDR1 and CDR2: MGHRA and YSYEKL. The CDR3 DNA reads TGCGCCAGCAGCCATACCAGGTCACAAAATGAGCAGTTCTTC. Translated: CASSHTRSQNEQFF.

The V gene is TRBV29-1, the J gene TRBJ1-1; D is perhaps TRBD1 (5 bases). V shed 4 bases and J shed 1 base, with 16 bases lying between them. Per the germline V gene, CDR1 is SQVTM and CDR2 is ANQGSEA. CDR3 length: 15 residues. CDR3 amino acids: CSVAGFQGWNTEAFF. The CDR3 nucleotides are TGCAGCGTTGCCGGCTTTCAGGGCTGGAACACTGAAGCTTTCTTT.